This T cell receptor beta chain was sequenced for a study of cytomegalovirus exposure and HLA in healthy donors. Overall study: Researchers previously reported finding fewer than 140 million unique TCR beta sequences from around 200 million T cells. Study outcomes and limitations: Presence/absence analysis assumed near-uniform sequencing depth across donors. Excluded were some V segments that proved indistinguishable, including TRBV6-2 and TRBV6-3. Prediction of most subjects' HLA-A and HLA-B alleles by TCR beta sequences was reportedly accurate.

Of note for this clone: Its antigen is not identified.

The ends were cut back, 2 bases at V and 8 bases at J, with 15 bases in the middle. The CDR3 covers 15 residues. Germline V gene data show CDR1 as MNHEY and CDR2 as SVGAGI. The PCR had 60 Vbeta and 13 Jbeta primers. Sequencing used immunoSEQ multiplex PCR; TCRdb keeps in-frame clones, though not all of them. This sample has over 100,000 clones, with roughly three quarters found just once. J is TRBJ1-4 and V is TRBV6-5; D call uncertain. This clonotype was obtained from a woman aged 45-60 years in good health and CMV-seropositive. The sequenced sample consisted of PBMCs. The CDR3 here is CASSYPSSGGEKLFF. The CDR3 DNA reads TGTGCCAGCAGTTACCCTTCCTCAGGAGGAGAAAAACTGTTTTTT.